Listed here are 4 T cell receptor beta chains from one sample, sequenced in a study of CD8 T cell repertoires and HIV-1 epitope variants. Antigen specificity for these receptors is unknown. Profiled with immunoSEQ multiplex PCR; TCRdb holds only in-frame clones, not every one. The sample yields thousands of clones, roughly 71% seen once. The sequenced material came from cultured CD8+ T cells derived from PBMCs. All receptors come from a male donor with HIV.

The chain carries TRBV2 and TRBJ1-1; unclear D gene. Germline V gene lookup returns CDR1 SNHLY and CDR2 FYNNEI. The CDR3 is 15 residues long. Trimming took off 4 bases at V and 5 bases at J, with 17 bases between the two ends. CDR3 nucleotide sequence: TGTGCCAGCAGTGTGGGGAGGAGGGCTGGAACTGAAGCTTTCTTT. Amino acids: CASSVGRRAGTEAFF.

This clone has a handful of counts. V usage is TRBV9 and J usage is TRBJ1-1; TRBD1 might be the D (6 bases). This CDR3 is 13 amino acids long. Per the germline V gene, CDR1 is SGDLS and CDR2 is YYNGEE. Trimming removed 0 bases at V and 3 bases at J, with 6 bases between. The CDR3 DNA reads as TGTGCCAGCAGCGTAGGGGGGCACACTGAAGCTTTCTTT. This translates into CASSVGGHTEAFF.

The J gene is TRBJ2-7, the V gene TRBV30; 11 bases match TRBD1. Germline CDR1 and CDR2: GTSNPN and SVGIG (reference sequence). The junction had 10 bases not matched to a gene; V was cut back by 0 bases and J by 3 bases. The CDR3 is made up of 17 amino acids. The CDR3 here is CAWSVRITGTGGYEQYF. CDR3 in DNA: TGTGCCTGGAGTGTACGGATTACCGGGACAGGGGGCTACGAGCAGTACTTC.

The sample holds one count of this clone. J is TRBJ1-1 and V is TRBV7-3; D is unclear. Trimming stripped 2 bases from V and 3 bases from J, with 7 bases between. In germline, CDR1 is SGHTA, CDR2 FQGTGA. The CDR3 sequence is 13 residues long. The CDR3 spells CASSLWGDTEAFF. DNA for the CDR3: TGTGCCAGCAGCTTATGGGGAGACACTGAAGCTTTCTTT. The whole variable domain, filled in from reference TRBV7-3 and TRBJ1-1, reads GAGVSQTPSNKVTEKGKYVELRCDPISGHTALYWYRQSLGQGPEFLIYFQGTGAADDSGLPNDRFFAVRPEGSVSTLKIQRTERGDSAVYLCASSLWGDTEAFFGQGTRLTVV.